These 32 T cell receptor beta chains were all obtained from the same sample, sequenced in a study of identifying expanded T cells in peripheral blood. The protocol was immunoSEQ multiplex PCR, while the TCRdb copy is restricted to in-frame clones and leaves out a portion. The repertoire holds approximately 100,000 clones, with around 88% as singletons. The sequencing sample was made of blood. These receptors came from a person aged 18 to 70 in good health.

This clone appeared once. CDR3 protein: CASSQLNLVSAETQYF. The CDR3 DNA reads TGCGCCAGCAGCCAACTAAACCTCGTTTCCGCGGAGACCCAGTACTTC. V gene TRBV4-3 combines with J gene TRBJ2-5; D ambiguous. Trimming took 2 bases from V and 5 from J, leaving 18 bases between them. This CDR3 has 16 amino acids. Germline CDR1 and CDR2: LGHNA and YSLEER.

This clone appeared a few times. V and J are TRBV7-9 and TRBJ2-2, with D hard to call. The CDR3 has 15 residues. The V gene lost 4 bases and the J gene lost 5 bases, with 14 bases spanning the gap. Germline loops: CDR1 SEHNR, CDR2 FQNEAQ (reference sequence). Written as DNA, the CDR3 is TGTGCCAGCAGCTCACAAGTACTTCGGACCGGGGAGCTGTTTTTT. It codes for CASSSQVLRTGELFF. The full variable domain, rest sourced from reference TRBV7-9 and TRBJ2-2, is DTGVSQNPRHKITKRGQNVTFRCDPISEHNRLYWYRQTLGQGPEFLTYFQNEAQLEKSRLLSDRFSAERPKGSFSTLEIQRTEQGDSAMYLCASSSQVLRTGELFFGEGSRLTVL.

The chain is built from TRBV4-1 and TRBJ2-5, with D possibly being TRBD1 (6 bases). Germline assignment: CDR1 MGHRA and CDR2 YSYEKL. V was clipped by 1 base and J by 7 bases, with 10 bases between them. This CDR3 spans 13 amino acids. CDR3 amino acids: CASSQGEGGTQYF. The CDR3 bases are TGCGCCAGCAGCCAAGGTGAAGGGGGGACCCAGTACTTC.

This chain links TRBV7-3 with TRBJ2-5; 7 bases agree with TRBD2. The CDR3 runs to 15 residues. The germline V gene has CDR1 SGHTA and CDR2 FQGTGA. The trim removed 1 base at V and 2 bases at J, leaving 4 bases unmatched. The CDR3: CASSLMAGAQETQYF. The CDR3 coding sequence is TGTGCCAGCAGCTTAATGGCGGGAGCACAAGAGACCCAGTACTTC. Variable domain in full (rest from reference TRBV7-3 and TRBJ2-5): GAGVSQTPSNKVTEKGKYVELRCDPISGHTALYWYRQSLGQGPEFLIYFQGTGAADDSGLPNDRFFAVRPEGSVSTLKIQRTERGDSAVYLCASSLMAGAQETQYFGPGTRLLVL.

The rearrangement joins TRBV7-2 to TRBJ2-1; 8 nucleotides line up with TRBD2. With 4 bases clipped from V and 8 bases from J, the junction kept 4 bases outside the gene matches. CDR3 length: 13 amino acids. CDR1 is SGHTA, CDR2 FQGNSA, per germline. The CDR3 region is CASSSGLAHEQFF. The CDR3 DNA reads TGTGCCAGCAGCTCAGGACTAGCCCATGAGCAGTTCTTC.

This clone was found once. The chain links TRBV30 to TRBJ2-7; tentative D call: TRBD2 (5 bases). There are 13 residues in the CDR3. Trimming took 0 bases from V and 2 from J, leaving 8 bases between them. The germline V gene encodes CDR1 GTSNPN and CDR2 SVGIG (reference sequence). Written as DNA, the CDR3 is TGTGCCTGGAGTGTTTTGAGGGCCTACGAGCAGTACTTC. Protein sequence: CAWSVLRAYEQYF.

V usage is TRBV7-9 and J usage is TRBJ2-7, with D perhaps assigned TRBD1 or TRBD2 (5 bases each). CDR1 is SEHNR, CDR2 FQNEAQ, per germline (reference sequence). V was pared by 6 bases and J by 4 bases, with 16 bases between. CDR3 length: 14 amino acids. The CDR3 reads CASRPGGNLYEQYF. As DNA, the CDR3 is TGTGCCAGCAGGCCTGGGGGTAACTTGTACGAGCAGTACTTC. Complete variable domain (other parts from reference TRBV7-9 and TRBJ2-7): DTGVSQNPRHKITKRGQNVTFRCDPISEHNRLYWYRQTLGQGPEFLTYFQNEAQLEKSRLLSDRFSAERPKGSFSTLEIQRTEQGDSAMYLCASRPGGNLYEQYFGPGTRLTVT.

The chain employs TRBV16 and TRBJ2-5, with D tentatively TRBD2 (6 bases). The germline gives CDR1 KGHSY, CDR2 FQNENV. The CDR3 is made up of 14 amino acids. The V end was cut by 4 bases, the J end by 2 bases, with 11 bases between. The CDR3 coding sequence is TGTGCCAGCAGCCCCTGGGGGGAGCAAGAGACCCAGTACTTC. Its protein product is CASSPWGEQETQYF.

V usage is TRBV5-1 and J usage is TRBJ1-2; 7 positions agree with TRBD1. Germline V gene data show CDR1 as SGHRS and CDR2 as YFSETQ. The V and J ends lost 4 bases and 6 bases, in that order; junction bases with no gene match: 3. CDR3 length: 12 residues. Here the CDR3 reads CASSGGQHGYTF. In DNA, the CDR3 is TGCGCCAGCAGCGGGGGACAGCATGGCTACACCTTC.

A note on this clone: One junction end disagrees with the germline gene, perhaps due to a read error. The CDR3 is CASSLFPGLASHEQYF. CDR3 bases: TGCGCCAGCAGCCTCTTCCCGGGACTAGCCTCCCACGAGCAGTACTTC. This chain links TRBV4-3 with TRBJ2-7; TRBD2 agrees at 9 bases. CDR1 and CDR2 (germline): LGHNA, YSLEER. The CDR3 totals 16 residues.

This clone came up once. This chain connects TRBV19 to TRBJ2-5; 7 positions match TRBD1. V dropped 9 bases and J dropped 1; count of bases not matched to a gene: 8. CDR1 is LNHDA and CDR2 is SQIVND in the germline V gene (reference sequence). The length of the CDR3 is 14 residues. CDR3 region: CASSRGTAQETQYF. In DNA form, the CDR3 reads TGTGCCAGCAGCAGGGGGACGGCCCAAGAGACCCAGTACTTC. The full variable domain, with the rest looked up from reference TRBV19 and TRBJ2-5, is DGGITQSPKYLFRKEGQNVTLSCEQNLNHDAMYWYRQDPGQGLRLIYYSQIVNDFQKGDIAEGYSVSREKKESFPLTVTSAQKNPTAFYLCASSRGTAQETQYFGPGTRLLVL.

The J gene is TRBJ2-1, the V gene TRBV5-1; D uncertain. V was shortened by 2 bases and J by 1 base, with 7 bases between the two germline ends. The CDR3 extends over 14 amino acids. CDR1 is SGHRS, CDR2 YFSETQ, per germline. CDR3 bases: TGCGCCAGCAGCTTCTACAGTTCCTACAATGAGCAGTTCTTC. Translation gives CASSFYSSYNEQFF.

With regard to this clone: The same CDR3 arises from other DNA sequences in this sample as well. The V call is TRBV9, the J call TRBJ2-3; the D is unclear. Trimming left V 0 bases short and J 4 bases short, with 6 bases between. Germline V gene sequence: CDR1 SGDLS, CDR2 YYNGEE. The CDR3 has 13 residues. The CDR3 DNA sequence: TGTGCCAGCAGCGTAGGGGCCCCAGATACGCAGTATTTT. It is translated as CASSVGAPDTQYF.

For this clone: The junction shows a germline mismatch at one end, possibly a read error. The chain recombines TRBV19 with TRBJ1-2, with 8 positions matching TRBD1. This CDR3 is 16 amino acids long. CDR1 and CDR2 from the germline V gene are LNHDA and SQIVND (reference sequence). The CDR3 protein is CASSIGGQGANCGYTF. In DNA, the CDR3 is TGTGCCAGTAGTATAGGCGGACAGGGCGCTAACTGTGGCTACACCTTC.

This rearrangement joins TRBV10-1 to TRBJ2-3; 8 bases line up with TRBD2. With V trimmed by 4 bases and J by 0 bases, 6 bases remained unmatched. CDR3 size: 16 residues. CDR1 WNHNN and CDR2 SYGVQD come from the germline V gene (reference sequence). The chain's CDR3 is CASSGASGSSTDTQYF. For the CDR3, the DNA is TGCGCCAGCAGTGGGGCGAGCGGGAGTAGCACAGATACGCAGTATTTT.

This clone was observed a single time. This chain connects TRBV4-1 to TRBJ2-2; 11 bases map to TRBD2. V trimming: 1 base; J trimming: 1 base; junction bases outside the gene matches: 2. Germline loops: CDR1 MGHRA, CDR2 YSYEKL. This CDR3 comprises 17 residues. The CDR3 reads CASSQGGTSGNTGELFF. CDR3 DNA sequence: TGCGCCAGCAGCCAAGGGGGGACTAGCGGGAACACCGGGGAGCTGTTTTTT.

The CDR3 coding sequence is TGCGCCAGCAGCCCAGGGGACAGCGCCTACAATGAGCAGTTCTTC. Protein sequence: CASSPGDSAYNEQFF. J is TRBJ2-1 and V is TRBV5-1, with 7 bases identical to TRBD1. Germline CDR1 is SGHRS and CDR2 is YFSETQ. This CDR3 comprises 15 residues. V was pared by 4 bases and J by 2 bases, with 6 bases of the junction left unmatched.

The gene calls are TRBV9 and TRBJ2-3; 8 bases agree with TRBD1. Germline assignment: CDR1 SGDLS and CDR2 YYNGEE. CDR3 length: 18 amino acids. J gave up 6 bases and V 1 base, and 16 bases lay outside the gene matches. The DNA for the CDR3 is TGTGCCAGCAGCGTAAGAGGACGACAGGGGTCCCAAGTGGATACGCAGTATTTT. It specifies CASSVRGRQGSQVDTQYF.

V and J are TRBV25-1 and TRBJ2-3; D not resolved. The length of the CDR3 is 13 residues. Trimming left V 0 bases short and J 6 bases short, with 7 bases between. Looked up from germline, CDR1 is MGHDK and CDR2 is SYGVNS. The CDR3 region is CASSEYMGDTQYF. For the CDR3, the DNA is TGTGCCAGCAGTGAATATATGGGCGATACGCAGTATTTT.

This chain uses TRBV5-5 with TRBJ2-3; 11 bases line up with TRBD1. The length of the CDR3 is 15 residues. Looked up from germline, CDR1 is SGHKS and CDR2 is YYEKEE (reference sequence). Unmatched junction bases numbered 1, after V lost 3 bases and J lost 1 base. DNA of the CDR3: TGTGCCAGCAGCTCGGACAGGGGGCGCACAGATACGCAGTATTTT. Encoded protein: CASSSDRGRTDTQYF. The complete variable domain, with remaining parts taken from reference TRBV5-5 and TRBJ2-3, reads DAGVTQSPTHLIKTRGQQVTLRCSPISGHKSVSWYQQVLGQGPQFIFQYYEKEERGRGNFPDRFSARQFPNYSSELNVNALLLGDSALYLCASSSDRGRTDTQYFGPGTRLTVL.

The rearrangement links TRBV20-1 to TRBJ2-5; D is ambiguous. Looked up from germline, CDR1 is DFQATT and CDR2 is SNEGSKA (reference sequence). The CDR3 covers 11 residues. V was cut by 5 bases and J by 3 bases, with 7 bases left in between. The CDR3 sequence is CSARNKETQYF. CDR3 bases: TGCAGTGCTCGCAACAAAGAGACCCAGTACTTC.

The chain joins TRBV7-2 to TRBJ1-4; no reliable D call. V was shortened by 4 bases and J by 5 bases, with 8 bases between the two germline ends. This CDR3 is 13 amino acids long. Germline lookup yields CDR1 SGHTA and CDR2 FQGNSA. The CDR3 region is CASSYKSNEKLFF. The CDR3 DNA reads as TGTGCCAGCAGCTATAAGAGCAATGAAAAACTGTTTTTT.

This clone was recorded only once. CDR3 in DNA: TGTGCCTGTAGGCGTGGCGGGGAGCTGTTTTTT. This sequence encodes CACRRGGELFF. The rearrangement joins TRBV30 to TRBJ2-2; D unresolved. Per germline, CDR1 GTSNPN and CDR2 SVGIG (reference sequence). This CDR3 spans 11 amino acids. V was shortened by 6 bases and J by 7 bases, with 9 bases between the two germline ends.

The rearrangement uses TRBV30 and TRBJ1-1, with D unresolved. Germline values: CDR1 GTSNPN, CDR2 SVGIG (reference sequence). V was pared by 4 bases and J by 5 bases, with 17 bases between. The CDR3 runs to 14 residues. The CDR3 sequence is CAWINTYRATEAFF. For the CDR3, the DNA is TGTGCCTGGATTAATACGTACAGAGCAACTGAAGCTTTCTTT.

This clone is medium-sized in the sample. The J gene is TRBJ2-7, the V gene TRBV19; the D call may be TRBD1 or TRBD2 (5 bases each). V was clipped by 3 bases and J by 3 bases, with 9 bases between them. The length of the CDR3 is 13 residues. CDR1 LNHDA and CDR2 SQIVND come from the germline V gene (reference sequence). CDR3 residues: CASSIGTGYEQYF. CDR3 in DNA: TGTGCCAGTAGTATCGGGACGGGCTACGAGCAGTACTTC.

This clone is a singleton in its sample. The chain is built from TRBV7-6 and TRBJ2-6; no clear D. Trimming pared 6 bases from V and 0 bases from J, leaving 9 bases between. Germline lookup yields CDR1 SGHVS and CDR2 FNYEAQ. The CDR3 runs to 15 residues. In nucleotides, the CDR3 is TGTGCCAGCAGTCCGGCGCCCTCTGGGGCCAACGTCCTGACTTTC. Amino acids: CASSPAPSGANVLTF.

V gene TRBV11-3 combines with J gene TRBJ2-3, with 12 positions matching TRBD2. The germline V gene encodes CDR1 SGHNT and CDR2 YENEEA. Trimming at V came to 1 base and at J to 1 base, leaving 0 bases not matched to a gene. This CDR3 is 16 amino acids long. CDR3 bases: TGTGCCAGCAGCTTAGGACTAGCGGGAGGCACAGATACGCAGTATTTT. Encoded protein: CASSLGLAGGTDTQYF.

V and J are TRBV7-2 and TRBJ2-5, with TRBD2 matching 9 bases. The CDR3 contains 14 residues. In germline, CDR1 is SGHTA, CDR2 FQGNSA. Trimming cost V 2 bases and J 4 bases; bases outside gene matches: 2. The CDR3 DNA reads as TGTGCCAGCAGCTTAAATAGCGGGGGAGAGACCCAGTACTTC. Residues: CASSLNSGGETQYF.

This clone has a handful of counts. Other DNA sequences of this sample code for an identical CDR3. This chain uses TRBV6-4 with TRBJ2-6, with D possibly TRBD1 on 5 matching bases. CDR3 size: 15 residues. V dropped 0 bases and J dropped 2 bases, with 5 bases sitting between them. Germline V gene lookup returns CDR1 MRHNA and CDR2 SNTAGT. Here the CDR3 reads CASSDSGAGANVLTF. The CDR3 nucleotides are TGTGCCAGCAGTGACTCAGGGGCTGGGGCCAACGTCCTGACTTTC.

The rearrangement uses TRBV9 and TRBJ2-3, with TRBD2 matching over 9 bases. The CDR3 contains 16 residues. Trimming at V came to 2 bases and at J to 2 bases, leaving 6 bases not matched to a gene. CDR1 and CDR2 from the germline V gene are SGDLS and YYNGEE. CDR3 nucleotides: TGTGCCAGCAGCGTGTCCGGGACTAGCTCCACAGATACGCAGTATTTT. It encodes CASSVSGTSSTDTQYF.

The chain has TRBV7-2 and TRBJ2-1; D ambiguous. CDR1 is SGHTA and CDR2 is FQGNSA in the germline V gene. The length of the CDR3 is 15 residues. V was shortened by 5 bases and J by 3 bases, with 14 bases between the two germline ends. The CDR3 sequence: CASSTDVWSYNEQFF. The CDR3 DNA follows: TGTGCCAGCAGCACCGACGTTTGGAGCTACAATGAGCAGTTCTTC.

The chain joins TRBV9 to TRBJ1-6; tentatively, D is TRBD1 (6 bases). Germline V gives CDR1 SGDLS, CDR2 YYNGEE. This CDR3 region has 15 residues. Trimming cost V 0 bases and J 5 bases, with 9 bases left between them. The CDR3 here is CASSVDGQHNSPLHF. In nucleotides, the CDR3 is TGTGCCAGCAGCGTAGACGGACAGCATAATTCACCCCTCCACTTT.